Listed below are T cell receptor beta chains from one sample, sequenced in a study of blood T cell repertoires in COVID-19. Clones were sequenced by immunoSEQ multiplex PCR, and TCRdb holds only the in-frame ones, with some missing. Of about 210,000 clones in the sample, about 91% were seen once. The sequenced sample consisted of peripheral blood. These receptors all stem from a man aged 25 to 45 with acute or convalescent COVID-19. CDR3s leave out the opening cysteine and the closing phenylalanine or tryptophan. Size is stated for part of the rows, as once, few or many counts, or as a class when the clone is expanded.

j_call	clone_size	v_call	cdr3_aa
TRBJ1-6	NA	TRBV7-9	ASSLGQIYSPLH
TRBJ1-4	NA	TRBV18	ASSPLDRGQRLKLF
TRBJ2-2	NA	TRBV5-1	ASSLSISTGAGELF
TRBJ1-2	NA	TRBV6-5	ASSDSKTGTYGYT
TRBJ1-6	NA	TRBV9	ASSVGELLRSPLH
TRBJ2-7	NA	TRBV27	ASSLYLAGSYEQY
TRBJ2-2	NA	TRBV7-6	ASSGLALPGGELF
TRBJ1-2	NA	TRBV28	ASSLKSGIGYT
TRBJ2-5	NA	TRBV10-2	ASSDLAGGPGTQY
TRBJ2-1	NA	TRBV7-2	ASSLAGLAGVQF
TRBJ2-1	NA	TRBV11-2	ASSFYLAETFNEQF
TRBJ2-7	NA	TRBV13	ASSTRRLAGFYEQY
TRBJ2-1	NA	TRBV24-1	ATSDPGQGPINEQF
TRBJ2-2	NA	TRBV5-1	ASAFMASNTGELF
TRBJ1-1	NA	TRBV28	ASSAGQGKSTEAF
TRBJ2-7	medium-sized	TRBV11-3	ALGANYEQY
TRBJ2-1	NA	TRBV27	ASSPRGLGLNEQF
TRBJ1-1	NA	TRBV5-6	ASSLAGGLQAWTEAF
TRBJ2-7	NA	TRBV28	ASKPGQGTYEQY
TRBJ1-1	NA	TRBV5-1	ASSLYRGGTEAF
TRBJ2-7	NA	TRBV6-5	ASSLDNPYEQY
TRBJ1-6	NA	TRBV2	ASGRRESSYNSPLH
TRBJ2-1	once	TRBV29-1	SVPDSPKINEQF
TRBJ2-1	NA	TRBV6-6	ASTLGDSYNEQF
TRBJ1-4	NA	TRBV2	ASSEDSLHEKLF
TRBJ1-2	NA	TRBV19	ASSIAWTGGAGYT
TRBJ2-5	NA	TRBV3-1/TRBV3-2	ASARGPGLAGETQY
TRBJ2-1	NA	TRBV6-5	ASSTGHAGEQF
TRBJ2-7	NA	TRBV19	ASSAPGSSYEQY
TRBJ1-5	NA	TRBV5-5	ASSLGWGRASNQPQH
TRBJ1-1	NA	TRBV5-4	ASSQDETGAPVTEAF
TRBJ1-6	NA	TRBV15	ATSRPSSYNSPLH
TRBJ1-6	NA	TRBV5-1	ASSLTTGTGSYNSPLH
TRBJ1-2	NA	TRBV10-3	AILGQGAYGYT
TRBJ1-5	NA	TRBV15	ATSRRTGGVFQPQH
TRBJ1-2	NA	TRBV27	ASSPSGLHNYGYT
TRBJ1-4	NA	TRBV7-9	ASSPGGGPGEKLF
TRBJ2-1	NA	TRBV3-1/TRBV3-2	ASSQELIAGTSSYNEQF
TRBJ2-7	once	TRBV9	ASSEGGDTALEQY
TRBJ2-7	NA	TRBV14	ASAVMYGTGVYEQY
TRBJ2-3	NA	TRBV6-4	ASSELGPGGGTDTQY
TRBJ2-3	NA	TRBV7-9	ASSLPSGSGGDTQY
TRBJ2-2	NA	TRBV3-1/TRBV3-2	ASSRGTGLELF
TRBJ1-3	once	TRBV28	ASTTLGGSGNTIY
TRBJ1-1	NA	TRBV4-1	ASSQGQFEMNTEAF
TRBJ1-2	NA	TRBV9	ASSTQGSSRLYGYT
TRBJ1-1	NA	TRBV5-1	ASSPGGNTEAF
TRBJ2-2	NA	TRBV28	ASTLTGELF
TRBJ2-2	few	TRBV10-2	ASGKSTGTGELF
TRBJ2-1	NA	TRBV7-9	ASSSRTSLDEQF
TRBJ2-2	few	TRBV7-9	ASSSGQGSGELF
TRBJ2-7	NA	TRBV2	ASSRDTAYEQY
TRBJ1-1	NA	TRBV19	ASSTSRLDSEAF
TRBJ2-4	once	TRBV19	ASSVIAGTKNIQY
TRBJ2-3	NA	TRBV2	ASSMQTGLPTDTQY
TRBJ1-3	NA	TRBV9	ASSVAGLSLRNTIY